The 28 T cell receptor beta chains in this list originate from one sample, sequenced in a study of blood T cell repertoires in COVID-19. The method was immunoSEQ multiplex PCR; TCRdb's version includes in-frame clones alone and lacks a portion of them. Among roughly 96,000 clones listed, 82% were seen once. Sequenced: peripheral blood. The origin of the receptors is a man older than 75 with acute or convalescent COVID-19.

V is TRBV5-1 and J is TRBJ1-1, with D uncertain. The CDR3 is 12 residues long. CDR1 and CDR2 from the germline V gene are SGHRS and YFSETQ. The V end was cut by 5 bases, the J end by 0 bases, with 5 bases between. CDR3 nucleotides: TGCGCCAGCAGTACTATGAACACTGAAGCTTTCTTT. This sequence encodes CASSTMNTEAFF.

The chain uses TRBV11-2 and TRBJ2-7; 8 bases fit TRBD1. This CDR3 spans 15 amino acids. CDR1 is SGHAT, CDR2 FQNNGV, per germline. The J segment lost 0 bases and the V segment lost 4 bases, leaving 5 bases of the junction unmatched. CDR3 sequence: CASSWGQVISYEQYF. CDR3 DNA sequence: TGTGCCAGCAGCTGGGGACAGGTAATCTCCTACGAGCAGTACTTC.

This chain connects TRBV28 to TRBJ2-5; 9 bases fit TRBD2. The CDR3 has 15 residues. V shed 6 bases, J shed 4 bases, and the junction held 9 bases outside the gene matches. Germline CDR1 and CDR2: MDHEN and SYDVKM. As DNA, the CDR3 is TGTGCCAGCAGCTTAGCGGGAGCGGGTCGAGAGACCCAGTACTTC. Its protein is CASSLAGAGRETQYF.

The chain uses TRBV19 and TRBJ1-5; 7 nucleotides match TRBD1. The ends lost 7 bases at V and 4 bases at J; junction bases unmatched: 10. CDR1 is LNHDA and CDR2 is SQIVND in the germline V gene (reference sequence). The CDR3 has 15 residues. This chain's CDR3 is CASTGQVRSNQPQHF. The CDR3, as DNA: TGTGCCAGTACTGGACAGGTACGATCGAATCAGCCCCAGCATTTT.

The J gene is TRBJ2-2, the V gene TRBV6-2 or TRBV6-3; tentatively, D is TRBD2 (6 bases). Germline CDR1 reads MNHEY; CDR2 reads SVGEGT. This CDR3 is 15 amino acids long. V was clipped by 5 bases and J by 3 bases, with 13 bases between them. The CDR3 protein is CASSRYSGDTGELFF. CDR3 bases: TGTGCCAGCAGTCGATATAGCGGAGACACCGGGGAGCTGTTTTTT.

V and J are TRBV18 and TRBJ1-4; possibly TRBD1 for D (5 bases). The CDR3 loop spans 15 amino acids. CDR1 KGHSH and CDR2 LQKENI come from the germline V gene. Trimming took off 0 bases at V and 2 bases at J, with 7 bases between the two ends. The CDR3 DNA is TGTGCCAGCTCACCACCGGAGGGGACTAATGAAAAACTGTTTTTT. It is translated as CASSPPEGTNEKLFF.

This chain joins TRBV4-3 and TRBJ2-1; D unresolved. CDR1 and CDR2 from the germline V gene are LGHNA and YSLEER. This CDR3 is 13 amino acids long. Trimming removed 3 bases at V and 5 bases at J, with 8 bases between. CDR3 sequence reads: CASSQAYNNEQFF. The CDR3 nucleotides are TGCGCCAGCAGCCAGGCTTATAACAATGAGCAGTTCTTC.

This clone is a singleton in its sample. The chain uses TRBV28 and TRBJ1-2; D is possibly TRBD1 (6 bases). Germline loops: CDR1 MDHEN, CDR2 SYDVKM. Trimming stripped 6 bases from V and 4 bases from J, with 18 bases between. The CDR3 totals 15 residues. The CDR3, as DNA: TGTGCCAGCAGCTTCCCTGGGGGGGGCCGCTATGGCTACACCTTC. Amino acid sequence: CASSFPGGGRYGYTF.

The rearrangement links TRBV6-2 or TRBV6-3 to TRBJ2-5; tentative D call: TRBD2 (6 bases). Germline CDR1 and CDR2: MNHEY and SVGEGT. This CDR3 is built from 14 residues. With 4 bases removed from V and 5 bases from J, the gap between germline ends came to 14 bases. CDR3 DNA: TGTGCCAGCAGTTCCCCGGCGGGGTTGGAGACCCAGTACTTC. It specifies CASSSPAGLETQYF.

This clone is a singleton in its sample. The chain has TRBV11-2 and TRBJ2-2; 11 bases align to TRBD2. Trimming cost V 6 bases and J 7 bases; bases outside gene matches: 7. The CDR3 covers 15 residues. Per germline, CDR1 SGHAT and CDR2 FQNNGV. CDR3 sequence: CASRPQLAGVGELFF. The CDR3, as DNA: TGTGCCAGCAGACCCCAACTAGCGGGGGTCGGGGAGCTGTTTTTT.

This clone was detected only a few times. The chain is built from TRBV6-2 or TRBV6-3 and TRBJ1-1; D gene uncertain. CDR1 is MNHEY, CDR2 SVGEGT, per germline. This CDR3 is built from 14 residues. V was shortened by 0 bases and J by 1 base, with 6 bases between the two germline ends. The CDR3, as DNA: TGTGCCAGCAGTTACTCTGTCAGGAACACTGAAGCTTTCTTT. Protein: CASSYSVRNTEAFF.

The V gene is TRBV18, the J gene TRBJ2-3, with 8 positions matching TRBD1. The germline V gene encodes CDR1 KGHSH and CDR2 LQKENI. The ends lost 3 bases at V and 4 bases at J; junction bases unmatched: 0. The CDR3 sequence is 13 residues long. The CDR3 nucleotides are TGTGCCAGCTCACCGACAGGGGCAGATACGCAGTATTTT. It is translated as CASSPTGADTQYF.

Many counts were recorded for this clone. This CDR3 reads CASSQVWTEAFF. In DNA, the CDR3 is TGTGCCAGCAGCCAAGTATGGACAGAAGCTTTCTTT. The chain uses TRBV14 and TRBJ1-1, with D tentatively TRBD1 (5 bases). The CDR3 covers 12 residues. Germline assignment: CDR1 SGHDN and CDR2 FVKESK. Trimming took off 1 base at V and 8 bases at J, with 8 bases between the two ends.

About this clone itself: Other DNA sequences within the sample encode an identical CDR3. The CDR3 region has the DNA TGCGCCAGCAGCCAAGATAATGGGGGCGCGAACGAAAAACTGTTTTTT. Translated, it gives CASSQDNGGANEKLFF. The chain has TRBV4-3 and TRBJ1-4; a weak D match, TRBD1 (6 bases). Looked up from germline, CDR1 is LGHNA and CDR2 is YSLEER. Trimming cost V 0 bases and J 8 bases, with 16 bases left between them. The CDR3 extends over 16 amino acids.

The chain has TRBV28 and TRBJ2-7, with no clear D. Trimming left V 2 bases short and J 7 bases short, with 15 bases between. This CDR3 has 14 residues. CDR1 is MDHEN, CDR2 SYDVKM, per germline. CDR3 sequence reads: CASSLVTTYEEQYF. The CDR3 nucleotides read TGTGCCAGCAGTTTAGTGACAACCTATGAGGAGCAGTACTTC.

V usage is TRBV7-8 and J usage is TRBJ1-4; 9 positions agree with TRBD1. The CDR3 loop spans 14 amino acids. The trim removed 4 bases at V and 8 bases at J, leaving 5 bases unmatched. Germline V lookup: CDR1 SGHVS, CDR2 FQNEAQ. CDR3 loop: CASSSGQGLEKLFF. Here the CDR3 DNA reads TGTGCCAGCAGCTCGGGACAGGGCTTAGAAAAACTGTTTTTT.

The chain recombines TRBV18 with TRBJ1-5; D is ambiguous. CDR1 KGHSH and CDR2 LQKENI come from the germline V gene. This CDR3 has 17 amino acids. Between the trimmed V and J ends, which lost 2 bases and 6 bases, there was a span of 20 bases. The CDR3 spells CASSPDGGNKPAQPQHF. The CDR3 nucleotides read TGTGCCAGCTCACCAGACGGAGGTAATAAGCCTGCTCAGCCCCAGCATTTT.

This chain joins TRBV7-9 and TRBJ2-7; tentative D call: TRBD2 (5 bases). V lost 0 bases, J lost 3 bases, and 9 bases lay in between. The CDR3 extends over 14 amino acids. Germline V CDR1 and CDR2: SEHNR, FQNEAQ (reference sequence). DNA of the CDR3: TGTGCCAGCAGCTTAGCCGCGGGCGACTACGAGCAGTACTTC. Translated, it gives CASSLAAGDYEQYF.

The gene calls are TRBV11-2 and TRBJ2-7; D gene unclear. The germline V and J ends were trimmed by 4 bases and 2 bases, with 3 bases remaining between them. From germline, CDR1 is SGHAT and CDR2 FQNNGV. The CDR3 length is 11 residues. The CDR3 loop is CASSYTYEQYF. CDR3 DNA: TGTGCCAGCAGCTACACCTACGAGCAGTACTTC.

The chain is built from TRBV19 and TRBJ1-5, with a weak D call TRBD1 (5 bases). Germline V gene data show CDR1 as LNHDA and CDR2 as SQIVND (reference sequence). V lost 4 bases and J 3 bases, leaving 10 bases between the germline ends. This CDR3 comprises 14 residues. CDR3 DNA sequence: TGTGCCAGTAGTACTGCGGGGCCCAATCAGCCCCAGCATTTT. This sequence encodes CASSTAGPNQPQHF.

The V gene is TRBV28, the J gene TRBJ1-1; the D gene is possibly TRBD1 (5 bases). This CDR3 has 12 amino acids. Germline-derived CDR1 and CDR2 are MDHEN and SYDVKM. V lost 1 base, J lost 7 bases, and 7 bases lay in between. In DNA form, the CDR3 reads TGTGCCAGCAGTTTATACGGGGGTGAAGCTTTCTTT. This codes for CASSLYGGEAFF.

The chain links TRBV30 to TRBJ1-4, with 7 bases identical to TRBD1. The CDR3 has 14 amino acids. Trimming removed 5 bases from V and 8 bases from J; junction bases left unmatched: 11. CDR1 is GTSNPN, CDR2 SVGIG, per germline (reference sequence). CDR3 protein: CAWQPQGDSEKLFF. The CDR3, as DNA: TGTGCCTGGCAACCCCAGGGGGATAGCGAAAAACTGTTTTTT. The entire variable domain, with the rest obtained from reference TRBV30 and TRBJ1-4, is as follows: SQTIHQWPATLVQPVGSPLSLECTVEGTSNPNLYWYRQAAGRGLQLLFYSVGIGQISSEVPQNLSASRPQDRQFILSSKKLLLSDSGFYLCAWQPQGDSEKLFFGSGTQLSVL.

This chain connects TRBV2 to TRBJ2-3; 8 nucleotides align to TRBD2. The CDR3 has 15 amino acids. The J segment lost 1 base and the V segment lost 8 bases, leaving 8 bases of the junction unmatched. The germline V gene has CDR1 SNHLY and CDR2 FYNNEI. CDR3 coding DNA: TGTGCCAGCGATTTAGCGGGAAGACGCACAGATACGCAGTATTTT. Residues: CASDLAGRRTDTQYF. Together with reference TRBV2 and TRBJ2-3, the CDR3 gives the full variable domain: EPEVTQTPSHQVTQMGQEVILRCVPISNHLYFYWYRQILGQKVEFLVSFYNNEISEKSEIFDDQFSVERPDGSNFTLKIRSTKLEDSAMYFCASDLAGRRTDTQYFGPGTRLTVL.

The rearrangement links TRBV5-6 to TRBJ1-5; TRBD1 aligns across 8 bases. Germline CDR1 SGHDT, CDR2 YYEEEE. This CDR3 contains 15 residues. The J segment lost 3 bases and the V segment lost 0 bases, leaving 2 bases of the junction unmatched. The chain's CDR3 is CASSLGTGYNQPQHF. In DNA form, the CDR3 reads TGTGCCAGCAGCTTGGGGACAGGGTACAATCAGCCCCAGCATTTT.

The V call is TRBV7-2, the J call TRBJ2-4, with D unclear. The V and J ends lost 3 bases and 6 bases respectively, with 9 bases between them. The CDR3 length is 13 residues. Germline V gene lookup returns CDR1 SGHTA and CDR2 FQGNSA. The CDR3 DNA sequence: TGTGCCAGCAGCTTGGGCCTGATAAACATTCAGTACTTC. Amino acid sequence: CASSLGLINIQYF.

The chain joins TRBV6-2 or TRBV6-3 to TRBJ2-5, with 7 bases lining up with TRBD2. The CDR3 contains 16 residues. The J segment lost 4 bases and the V segment lost 4 bases, leaving 12 bases of the junction unmatched. Germline assignment: CDR1 MNHEY and CDR2 SVGEGT. The CDR3 coding sequence is TGTGCCAGCAGTTCCCTAGCGGTCCTAGTTAGAGAGACCCAGTACTTC. This translates into CASSSLAVLVRETQYF.

The J gene is TRBJ1-6, the V gene TRBV27; D unresolved. Germline CDR1 and CDR2: MNHEY and SMNVEV (reference sequence). Trimming shortened V by 3 bases and J by 0 bases, and 12 bases separated the two germline ends. The CDR3 consists of 17 residues. The DNA of the CDR3 is TGTGCCAGCAGTTTCGCGACGGAGCCCTCCTATAATTCACCCCTCCACTTT. This sequence encodes CASSFATEPSYNSPLHF.

CDR3 DNA sequence: TGTGCCAGCAGTTCCGGGGGGCCCGTGGAGACCCAGTACTTC. It yields the protein CASSSGGPVETQYF. This chain links TRBV6-2 or TRBV6-3 with TRBJ2-5, with D perhaps matching TRBD2 (7 bases). The CDR3 runs to 14 residues. With 4 bases removed from V and 5 bases from J, the gap between germline ends came to 14 bases. Germline lookup yields CDR1 MNHEY and CDR2 SVGEGT.